This is a list of T cell receptor beta chains from one sample in a study of CD8+CD57+ T cells in acquired aplastic anemia. MiXCR was run by TCRdb on the reads, yielding one entry per CDR3 protein. This sample yields some 410,000 distinct CDR3 sequences, of which 65% to 80% are seen a single time; under 5% belongs to the top ten. The sample comprised sorted CD4+, CD8+, or CD8+CD57+ T cells (not recorded which) from PBMCs. All receptors come from a human donor in good health, serving as a control. CDR3s include the opening cysteine and the closing phenylalanine or tryptophan. A D gene is named only where the DNA matches it firmly. Size is omitted from some rows. Given values are once, few, many or a class for expanded clones.

v_call	clone_size	j_call	d_call	cdr3_aa	cdr3_nt
TRBV20-1	-	TRBJ2-3	-	CSARSTVQQYF	TGCAGTGCTCGTTCGACAGTTCAACAGTATTTT
TRBV5-1	-	TRBJ1-5	-	CASSAVGTLTQHF	TGCGCCAGCAGCGCCGTGGGCACACTGACCCAGCATTTT
TRBV5-4	-	TRBJ2-7	-	CASSFRDYEQYF	TGTGCCAGCAGCTTTCGAGACTACGAGCAGTACTTC
TRBV14	-	TRBJ2-7	TRBD1	CASSQDRGAEYF	TGTGCCAGCAGCCAGGACAGGGGCGCGGAGTACTTC
TRBV15	few	TRBJ1-5	-	CATSSGNQPQHF	TGTGCCACCAGCTCGGGCAATCAGCCCCAGCATTTT
TRBV10-3	-	TRBJ1-6	-	CAISVPREGTYNSPLHF	TGTGCCATCAGCGTGCCTAGAGAGGGGACCTATAATTCACCCCTCCACTTT
TRBV10-3	few	TRBJ2-7	TRBD2	CAIKGRTSGGLEQYF	TGTGCCATCAAAGGAAGGACTAGCGGGGGGCTCGAGCAGTACTTC
TRBV4-1	many	TRBJ1-1	-	CASSQVGWDLNTEAFF	TGCGCCAGCAGCCAAGTGGGATGGGACTTAAACACTGAAGCTTTCTTT
TRBV2	few	TRBJ1-6	-	CASTAGVDSPLHF	TGTGCCAGCACGGCAGGGGTTGATTCACCCCTCCACTTT
TRBV11-2	-	TRBJ2-5	TRBD1	CASSPGQGKTQYF	TGTGCCAGCAGCCCCGGACAGGGGAAGACCCAGTACTTC
TRBV7-8	-	TRBJ1-1	-	CASSRKRTVFTEAFF	TGTGCCAGCAGCAGAAAAAGAACGGTTTTCACTGAAGCTTTCTTT
TRBV5-8	many	TRBJ2-5	TRBD1	CASSRQGYQETQYF	TGTGCCAGCAGCCGACAGGGTTACCAAGAGACCCAGTACTTC
TRBV29-1	-	TRBJ2-5	-	CSVTPGQETQYF	TGCAGCGTTACCCCGGGGCAAGAGACCCAGTACTTC
TRBV6-2/TRBV6-3	-	TRBJ1-1	-	CASTPRAENTEAFF	TGTGCCAGCACTCCGCGGGCGGAGAACACTGAAGCTTTCTTT
TRBV7-8	-	TRBJ2-1	TRBD2	CSARISGGDNEQFF	TGTAGCGCCCGGATTAGCGGGGGGGACAATGAGCAGTTCTTC
TRBV7-2	many	TRBJ1-2	TRBD1	CASSRGLGGYTF	TGTGCCAGCAGCAGGGGGCTGGGCGGCTACACCTTC
TRBV3-1	many	TRBJ2-5	-	CASSQGAARGTQYF	TGTGCCAGCAGCCAAGGCGCTGCAAGAGGGACCCAGTACTTC
TRBV5-1	once	TRBJ1-6	-	CASSQVGTQHSPLHF	TGCGCCAGCAGCCAGGTTGGGACACAGCATTCACCCCTCCACTTT
TRBV20-1	-	TRBJ1-1	-	CSAGDRRRNTEAFF	TGCAGTGCTGGAGACCGACGGAGGAACACTGAAGCTTTCTTT
TRBV6-1	-	TRBJ2-3	TRBD2	CASSFIVSGGADTQYF	TGTGCCAGCAGTTTTATCGTTAGCGGGGGGGCAGATACGCAGTATTTT
TRBV7-9	many	TRBJ2-3	-	CASSPLRGGAEYF	TGTGCCAGCAGCCCGCTGAGGGGGGGGGCGGAGTATTTT
TRBV19	many	TRBJ1-5	-	CASSVDNQPQHF	TGTGCCAGTAGTGTGGACAATCAGCCCCAGCATTTT
TRBV10-3	-	TRBJ1-1	-	CAINTGVGLNTEAFF	TGTGCCATCAACACAGGCGTCGGCCTGAACACTGAAGCTTTCTTT
TRBV9	-	TRBJ1-1	TRBD1	CAIRGQGEGEAFF	TGTGCCATCCGGGGACAGGGGGAGGGTGAAGCTTTCTTT
TRBV20-1	-	TRBJ1-4	-	CSARRTEGLEKLFF	TGCAGTGCTCGTAGGACAGAGGGACTCGAAAAACTGTTTTTT
TRBV7-8	once	TRBJ2-5	-	CASSQAEEEYF	TGTGCCAGCAGCCAAGCCGAAGAGGAGTACTTC
TRBV6-4	-	TRBJ2-2	TRBD2	CASSDPTGGRLGGELFF	TGTGCCAGCAGTGACCCGACTGGCGGGAGGTTGGGCGGGGAGCTGTTTTTT
TRBV7-2	-	TRBJ2-7	-	CATSFLERDPEHFF	TGTGCCACCAGCTTCCTGGAAAGGGACCCTGAACATTTCTTC
TRBV20-1	many	TRBJ2-2	TRBD1	CSALDRGKGELFF	TGCAGTGCCCTAGACAGGGGGAAAGGGGAGCTGTTTTTT
TRBV7-2	few	TRBJ2-1	TRBD1	CASSWGQGMLDEQFF	TGTGCCAGCAGCTGGGGACAGGGGATGTTGGATGAGCAGTTCTTC
TRBV3-1	many	TRBJ1-2	-	CASSPRPSVYGYTF	TGTGCCAGCAGCCCTCGGCCGAGTGTCTATGGCTACACCTTC
TRBV7-6	-	TRBJ2-7	-	CAGSLEADTQYFGYF	-
TRBV7-2	many	TRBJ1-2	-	CASSLGGGYTF	TGTGCCAGCAGCTTAGGTGGCGGCTACACCTTC
TRBV7-3	-	TRBJ1-6	-	CASSLTSNSPNDF	TGTGCCAGCAGCTTAACTAGTAATTCCCCCAACGACTTT
TRBV5-1	-	TRBJ2-5	TRBD2	CASSLRPSGGADETQYF	TGCGCCAGCAGTTTGAGACCTAGCGGGGGGGCCGACGAGACCCAGTACTTC
TRBV10-3	many	TRBJ2-4	-	CAISESTGRHIQYF	TGTGCCATCAGTGAGTCGACAGGGAGGCACATTCAGTACTTC
TRBV11-2	-	TRBJ2-7	-	CASSLKKGSYEQYF	TGTGCCAGCAGCTTAAAAAAGGGGTCCTACGAGCAGTACTTC
TRBV5-1	many	TRBJ2-3	TRBD2	CASSLRGVNTDTQYF	TGCGCCAGCAGCTTGCGGGGGGTTAACACAGATACGCAGTATTTT
TRBV7-2	few	TRBJ1-1	-	CASSLSDNPEAFF	TGTGCCAGCAGTTTATCAGACAACCCTGAAGCTTTCTTT
TRBV12-3/TRBV12-4	many	TRBJ1-1	TRBD1	CASSTGQGNFMNTEAFF	TGTGCCAGCAGTACAGGACAGGGAAATTTCATGAACACTGAAGCTTTCTTT
TRBV12-3/TRBV12-4	-	TRBJ2-5	-	CASTGRSRAETQYF	TGTGCCAGCACCGGACGATCACGGGCTGAGACCCAGTACTTC
TRBV7-2	-	TRBJ2-5	TRBD1	CASSLVTGVETQYF	TGTGCCAGCAGCTTAGTCACAGGGGTGGAGACCCAGTACTTC
TRBV4-2	-	TRBJ1-2	TRBD1	CASSPNRGQGNYGYTF	TGTGCCAGCAGCCCGAACCGGGGACAGGGAAACTATGGCTACACCTTC
TRBV19	-	TRBJ2-3	-	CASSFRGTTDTQYF	TGTGCCAGTTCCTTTAGGGGGACCACAGATACGCAGTATTTT
TRBV11-2	-	TRBJ2-3	-	CASTSGRGAFPDTQYF	TGCGCCAGTACCAGCGGACGGGGGGCGTTCCCAGATACGCAGTATTTT
TRBV20-1	many	TRBJ1-6	TRBD1	CSARDGGRGLNSPLHF	TGCAGTGCTAGAGATGGGGGGAGGGGGCTGAATTCACCCCTCCACTTT
TRBV20-1	once	TRBJ1-5	TRBD1	CSAERQGALPQHF	TGCAGTGCTGAACGACAGGGAGCCCTGCCCCAGCATTTT
TRBV5-1	few	TRBJ2-7	-	CASSPTGTRDEQYF	TGCGCCAGCAGCCCAACCGGGACTCGCGACGAGCAGTACTTC
TRBV12-3/TRBV12-4	few	TRBJ2-1	TRBD2	CASSLFGGGAREQFF	TGTGCCAGCAGTTTATTCGGCGGGGGGGCAAGGGAGCAGTTCTTC
TRBV30	many	TRBJ1-5	-	CAWSVQGPDYNQPQHF	TGTGCCTGGAGTGTGCAGGGCCCGGATTACAATCAGCCCCAGCATTTT
TRBV29-1	-	TRBJ2-7	-	CSGIDNSYEQYF	TGCAGCGGAATAGACAACTCCTACGAGCAGTACTTC
TRBV13	-	TRBJ1-6	-	CASSPGPRGPDNSPLHF	TGTGCCAGCAGCCCGGGGCCACGGGGGCCCGATAATTCACCCCTCCACTTT
TRBV5-1	-	TRBJ1-1	-	CASSLEAGNTEAFF	TGCGCCAGCAGCTTGGAGGCAGGAAACACTGAAGCTTTCTTT
TRBV29-1	-	TRBJ2-7	TRBD2	CSVDGAAGGEYF	TGCAGCGTTGATGGAGCGGCGGGGGGGGAGTACTTC